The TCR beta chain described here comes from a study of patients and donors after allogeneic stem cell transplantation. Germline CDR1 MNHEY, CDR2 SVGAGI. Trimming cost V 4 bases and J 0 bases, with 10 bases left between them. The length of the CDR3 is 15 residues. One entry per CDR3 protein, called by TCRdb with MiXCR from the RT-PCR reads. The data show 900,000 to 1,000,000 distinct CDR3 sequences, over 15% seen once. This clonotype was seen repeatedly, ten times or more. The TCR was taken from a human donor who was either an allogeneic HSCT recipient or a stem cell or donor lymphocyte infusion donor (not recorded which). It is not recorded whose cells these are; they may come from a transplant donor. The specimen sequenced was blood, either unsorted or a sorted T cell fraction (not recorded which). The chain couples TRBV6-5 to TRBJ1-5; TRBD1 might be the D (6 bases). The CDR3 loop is CASSFTGNSNQPQHF. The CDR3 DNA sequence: TGTGCCAGCAGTTTCACAGGGAATAGCAATCAGCCCCAGCATTTT.